Each of the 11 T cell receptor beta chains below was sequenced from the same sample in a study of shared clonotypes between healthy human individuals. Terminally differentiated effector memory CD45RA+ cells were left out of the naive CD8 fraction, which was CD45RO-negative and positively selected for CCR7. Libraries were prepared by immunoSEQ multiplex PCR; TCRdb keeps only in-frame clonotypes and omits some of them. This table has roughly 2,000,000 clones, 85% to 95% appearing once. Sequences were obtained from naive CD8+ T cells sorted from blood. All receptors derive from a young man in good health.

This sequence joins TRBV7-9 and TRBJ2-7; 11 bases align to TRBD2. The V and J ends lost 5 bases and 5 bases, in that order; junction bases with no gene match: 8. CDR1 and CDR2 (germline): SEHNR, FQNEAQ (reference sequence). The CDR3 is 15 residues long. The CDR3 is CASSGPTSGAHEQYF. CDR3 coding DNA: TGTGCCAGCAGCGGCCCGACTAGCGGGGCTCACGAGCAGTACTTC. Full variable domain (rest looked up from reference TRBV7-9 and TRBJ2-7): DTGVSQNPRHKITKRGQNVTFRCDPISEHNRLYWYRQTLGQGPEFLTYFQNEAQLEKSRLLSDRFSAERPKGSFSTLEIQRTEQGDSAMYLCASSGPTSGAHEQYFGPGTRLTVT.

The chain is built from TRBV11-3 and TRBJ2-1; 13 nucleotides align to TRBD2. The CDR3 totals 15 residues. CDR1 SGHNT and CDR2 YENEEA come from the germline V gene. The junction had 8 bases not matched to a gene; V was cut back by 8 bases and J by 7 bases. The CDR3 DNA follows: TGTGCCAGCGCTGGACTAGCGGGGGAAGGAAATGAGCAGTTCTTC. It encodes CASAGLAGEGNEQFF.

The chain combines TRBV11-2 with TRBJ2-3, with 8 bases that match TRBD1. V shed 4 bases, J shed 2 bases, and the junction held 8 bases outside the gene matches. The CDR3 contains 16 residues. Germline-derived CDR1 and CDR2 are SGHAT and FQNNGV. CDR3 region: CASSSSGTGITDTQYF. CDR3 sequence (DNA): TGTGCCAGCAGCTCCTCCGGGACAGGTATCACAGATACGCAGTATTTT.

Points on this clone: Other DNA sequences in the same sample also yield this CDR3. V and J are TRBV5-1 and TRBJ1-5; no definite D call. The CDR3 contains 13 residues. Per the germline V gene, CDR1 is SGHRS and CDR2 is YFSETQ. V was clipped by 0 bases and J by 5 bases, with 6 bases between them. The CDR3 DNA follows: TGCGCCAGCAGCTTGGCAGGAGATCAGCCCCAGCATTTT. Translation: CASSLAGDQPQHF.

This chain uses TRBV9 with TRBJ2-2; TRBD2 matches at 13 bases. The germline V gene encodes CDR1 SGDLS and CDR2 YYNGEE. The CDR3 sequence is 18 residues long. V lost 3 bases and J lost 0; bases outside the gene matches: 5. The chain's CDR3 is CASSGGLAGQSNTGELFF. Here the CDR3 DNA reads TGTGCCAGCAGCGGGGGACTAGCGGGACAATCGAACACCGGGGAGCTGTTTTTT.

V gene TRBV10-2 combines with J gene TRBJ2-1, with unresolved D. CDR3 size: 12 residues. Trimming cost V 4 bases and J 9 bases, with 10 bases left between them. Germline CDR1 reads WSHSY; CDR2 reads SAAADI. The CDR3 DNA follows: TGCGCCAGCAGTGTGGGGATGGGTGAGCAGTTCTTC. This gives the protein CASSVGMGEQFF.

This chain links TRBV7-9 with TRBJ2-4; maybe TRBD1 (6 bases). In germline, CDR1 is SEHNR, CDR2 FQNEAQ (reference sequence). The V gene lost 5 bases and the J gene lost 12 bases, with 11 bases spanning the gap. CDR3 length: 11 residues. This chain's CDR3 is CASSDQGSQYF. CDR3 in DNA: TGTGCCAGCAGCGATCAGGGGAGTCAGTACTTC.

This chain joins TRBV9 and TRBJ1-1; 8 nucleotides align to TRBD1. CDR1 and CDR2 from the germline V gene are SGDLS and YYNGEE. Germline trimming cut 4 bases from V and 2 bases from J; bases unmatched to any gene: 10. The CDR3 length is 16 residues. CDR3 residues: CASSPPGQALNTEAFF. The DNA of the CDR3 is TGTGCCAGCAGCCCGCCGGGACAGGCCTTAAACACTGAAGCTTTCTTT.

The rearrangement uses TRBV19 and TRBJ2-1; D possibly matches TRBD1 or TRBD2 (5 bases each). The CDR3 spans 12 residues. Per the germline V gene, CDR1 is LNHDA and CDR2 is SQIVND (reference sequence). V lost 4 bases, J lost 8 bases, and 9 bases lay in between. The CDR3 here is CASSTGTDEQFF. CDR3 nucleotide sequence: TGTGCCAGTAGTACCGGGACGGATGAGCAGTTCTTC.

The rearrangement links TRBV7-6 to TRBJ2-7; TRBD2 agrees at 8 bases. The length of the CDR3 is 16 residues. V lost 2 bases and J lost 3; bases outside the gene matches: 9. Germline CDR1 is SGHVS and CDR2 is FNYEAQ. CDR3 coding DNA: TGTGCCAGCAGCTTAAGTCGGGAGGGGGGTTTCTACGAGCAGTACTTC. Amino acid sequence: CASSLSREGGFYEQYF.

The J gene is TRBJ2-3, the V gene TRBV5-1, with 8 nucleotides matching TRBD2. V dropped 0 bases and J dropped 2; count of bases not matched to a gene: 5. Per germline, CDR1 SGHRS and CDR2 YFSETQ. The CDR3 sequence is 16 residues long. The CDR3 DNA reads TGCGCCAGCAGCTTGGATACCGGGGGGGTCACAGATACGCAGTATTTT. Encoded protein: CASSLDTGGVTDTQYF.